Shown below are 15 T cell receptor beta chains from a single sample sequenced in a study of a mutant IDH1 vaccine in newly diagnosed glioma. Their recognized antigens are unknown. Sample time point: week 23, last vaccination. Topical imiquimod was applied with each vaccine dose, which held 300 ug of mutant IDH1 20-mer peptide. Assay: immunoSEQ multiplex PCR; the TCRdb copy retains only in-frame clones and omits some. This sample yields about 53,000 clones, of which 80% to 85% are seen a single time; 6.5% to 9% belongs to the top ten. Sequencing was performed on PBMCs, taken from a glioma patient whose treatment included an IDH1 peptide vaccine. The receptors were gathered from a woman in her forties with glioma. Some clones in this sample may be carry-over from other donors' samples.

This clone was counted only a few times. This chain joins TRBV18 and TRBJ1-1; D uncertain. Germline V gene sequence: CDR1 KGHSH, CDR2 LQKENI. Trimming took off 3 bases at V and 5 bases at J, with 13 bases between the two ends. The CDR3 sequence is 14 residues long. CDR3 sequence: CASSPADWGTEAFF. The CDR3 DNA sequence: TGTGCCAGCTCACCCGCCGACTGGGGTACTGAAGCTTTCTTT.

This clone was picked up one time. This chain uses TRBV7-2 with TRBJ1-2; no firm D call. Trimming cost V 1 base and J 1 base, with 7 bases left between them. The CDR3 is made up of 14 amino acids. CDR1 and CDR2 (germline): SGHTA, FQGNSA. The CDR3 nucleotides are TGTGCCAGCAGCTTAGTGGCAGTTAACTATGGCTACACCTTC. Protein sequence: CASSLVAVNYGYTF.

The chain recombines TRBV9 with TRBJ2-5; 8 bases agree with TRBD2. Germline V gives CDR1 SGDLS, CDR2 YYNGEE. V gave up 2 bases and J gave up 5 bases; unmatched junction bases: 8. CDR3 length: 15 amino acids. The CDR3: CASSVAGGLQETQYF. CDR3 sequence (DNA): TGTGCCAGCAGCGTGGCGGGGGGCCTTCAGGAGACCCAGTACTTC. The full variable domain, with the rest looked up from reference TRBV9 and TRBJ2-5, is DSGVTQTPKHLITATGQRVTLRCSPRSGDLSVYWYQQSLDQGLQFLIQYYNGEERAKGNILERFSAQQFPDLHSELNLSSLELGDSALYFCASSVAGGLQETQYFGPGTRLLVL.

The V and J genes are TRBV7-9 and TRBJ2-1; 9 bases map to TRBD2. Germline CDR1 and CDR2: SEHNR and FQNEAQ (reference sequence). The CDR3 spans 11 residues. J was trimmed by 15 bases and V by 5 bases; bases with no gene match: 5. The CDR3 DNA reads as TGTGCCAGCAGCACCGGGACTAGCTGGTTCTTC. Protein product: CASSTGTSWFF. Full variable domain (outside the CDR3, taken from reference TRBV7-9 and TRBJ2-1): DTGVSQNPRHKITKRGQNVTFRCDPISEHNRLYWYRQTLGQGPEFLTYFQNEAQLEKSRLLSDRFSAERPKGSFSTLEIQRTEQGDSAMYLCASSTGTSWFFGPGTRLTVL.

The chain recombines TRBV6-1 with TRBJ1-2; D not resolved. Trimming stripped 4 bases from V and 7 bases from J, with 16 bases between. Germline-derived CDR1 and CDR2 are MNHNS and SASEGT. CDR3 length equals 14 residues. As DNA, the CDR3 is TGTGCCAGCAGTGCTATCCGGGTTATGGGTGGCTACACCTTC. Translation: CASSAIRVMGGYTF.

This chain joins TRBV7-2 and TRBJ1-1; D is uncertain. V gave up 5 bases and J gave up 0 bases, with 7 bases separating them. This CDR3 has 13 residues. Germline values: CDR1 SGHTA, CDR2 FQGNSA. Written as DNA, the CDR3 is TGTGCCAGCAGCCCGCAGTTGAACACTGAAGCTTTCTTT. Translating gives CASSPQLNTEAFF.

The CDR3 region has the DNA TGTGCCAGCTCACCAAAACGGAACACCGGGGAGCTGTTTTTT. Encoded protein: CASSPKRNTGELFF. V gene TRBV18 combines with J gene TRBJ2-2; no definite D call. The CDR3 is made up of 14 amino acids. In germline, CDR1 is KGHSH, CDR2 LQKENI. Between the trimmed V and J ends, which lost 2 bases and 1 base, there was a span of 5 bases.

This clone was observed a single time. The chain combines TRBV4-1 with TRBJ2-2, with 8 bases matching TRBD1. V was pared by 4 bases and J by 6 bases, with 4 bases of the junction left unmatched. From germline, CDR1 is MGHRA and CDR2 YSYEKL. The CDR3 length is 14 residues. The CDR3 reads CASSRQGSPGELFF. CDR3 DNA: TGCGCCAGCAGCCGACAGGGGTCCCCCGGGGAGCTGTTTTTT.

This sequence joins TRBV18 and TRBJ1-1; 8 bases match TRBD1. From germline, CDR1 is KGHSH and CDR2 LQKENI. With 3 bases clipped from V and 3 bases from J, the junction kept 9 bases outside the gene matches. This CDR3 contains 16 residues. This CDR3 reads CASSPQGARVDTEAFF. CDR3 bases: TGTGCCAGCTCACCTCAGGGGGCAAGAGTGGACACTGAAGCTTTCTTT. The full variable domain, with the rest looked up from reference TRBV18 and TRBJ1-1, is NAGVMQNPRHLVRRRGQEARLRCSPMKGHSHVYWYRQLPEEGLKFMVYLQKENIIDESGMPKERFSAEFPKEGPSILRIQQVVRGDSAAYFCASSPQGARVDTEAFFGQGTRLTVV.

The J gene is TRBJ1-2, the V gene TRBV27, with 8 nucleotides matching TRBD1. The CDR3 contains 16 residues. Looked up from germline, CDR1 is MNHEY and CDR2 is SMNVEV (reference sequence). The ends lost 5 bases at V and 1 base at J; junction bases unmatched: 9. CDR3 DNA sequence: TGTGCCAGCAGTAAATCCGGGACAGGTCTTAACTATGGCTACACCTTC. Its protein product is CASSKSGTGLNYGYTF.

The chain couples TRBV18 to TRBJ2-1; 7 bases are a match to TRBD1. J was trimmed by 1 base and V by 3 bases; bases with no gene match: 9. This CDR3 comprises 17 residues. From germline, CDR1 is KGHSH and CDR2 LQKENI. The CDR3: CASSPPSQGTSYNEQFF. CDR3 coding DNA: TGTGCCAGCTCACCTCCTTCACAGGGGACGTCCTACAATGAGCAGTTCTTC. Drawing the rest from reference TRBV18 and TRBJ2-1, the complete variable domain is NAGVMQNPRHLVRRRGQEARLRCSPMKGHSHVYWYRQLPEEGLKFMVYLQKENIIDESGMPKERFSAEFPKEGPSILRIQQVVRGDSAAYFCASSPPSQGTSYNEQFFGPGTRLTVL.

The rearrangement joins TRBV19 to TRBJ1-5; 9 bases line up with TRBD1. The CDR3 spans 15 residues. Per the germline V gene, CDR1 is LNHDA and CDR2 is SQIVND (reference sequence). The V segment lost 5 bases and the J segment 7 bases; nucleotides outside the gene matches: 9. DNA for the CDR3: TGTGCCAGTAGTCCTCCCGGGACAGGGTACCAGCCCCAGCATTTT. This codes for CASSPPGTGYQPQHF.

This chain's CDR3 is CASRQPGQHYGYTF. CDR3 coding DNA: TGTGCCAGCAGGCAACCGGGACAGCACTATGGCTACACCTTC. The chain couples TRBV7-2 to TRBJ1-2; 7 nucleotides align to TRBD1. The CDR3 extends over 14 amino acids. Germline V gene data show CDR1 as SGHTA and CDR2 as FQGNSA. Germline trimming cut 6 bases from V and 3 bases from J; bases unmatched to any gene: 7.

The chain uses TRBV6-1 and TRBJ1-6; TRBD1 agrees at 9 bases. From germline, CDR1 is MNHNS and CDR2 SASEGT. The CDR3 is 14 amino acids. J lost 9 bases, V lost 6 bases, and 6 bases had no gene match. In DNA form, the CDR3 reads TGTGCCAGCAGCGTCGGACAGGGGAGTTCACCCCTCCACTTT. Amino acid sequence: CASSVGQGSSPLHF.

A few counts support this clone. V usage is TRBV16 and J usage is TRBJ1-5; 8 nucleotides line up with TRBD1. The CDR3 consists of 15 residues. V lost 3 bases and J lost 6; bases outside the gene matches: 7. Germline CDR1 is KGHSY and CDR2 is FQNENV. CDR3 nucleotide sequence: TGTGCCAGCAGCCACCGACAGGGGCTCGGTCAGCCCCAGCATTTT. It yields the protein CASSHRQGLGQPQHF.